The 28 T cell receptor beta chains below come from one sample, sequenced in a study. TCRdb fed the RT-PCR reads into MiXCR, producing one record per CDR3 protein. The sample lists hundreds of thousands of distinct CDR3 sequences, approximately 15% occurring once. The specimen sequenced was memory CD4+ T cells from blood. All receptors derive from a female donor in good health, serving as a healthy control.

This chain links TRBV3-1 with TRBJ2-1; 7 bases align to TRBD2. The CDR3 consists of 16 residues. V lost 0 bases, J lost 4 bases, and 6 bases stayed unmatched. Germline lookup yields CDR1 LGHDT and CDR2 YNNKEL (reference sequence). The CDR3 loop reads CASSQDGGSTYNEQFF. CDR3 coding DNA: TGTGCCAGCAGCCAAGATGGCGGGAGTACTTACAATGAGCAGTTCTTC.

The table lists this clonotype with a few counts. Here the CDR3 reads CASSYMSGTSGYEQYF. The CDR3 DNA sequence: TGCGCCAGCAGCTACATGAGCGGGACTAGTGGTTACGAGCAGTACTTC. The chain joins TRBV5-1 to TRBJ2-7; 8 nucleotides align to TRBD2. The length of the CDR3 is 16 residues. Germline V gene lookup returns CDR1 SGHRS and CDR2 YFSETQ. The V and J ends lost 3 bases and 4 bases, in that order; junction bases with no gene match: 12.

The rearrangement joins TRBV7-2 to TRBJ2-3; no firm D call. Trimming removed 0 bases at V and 5 bases at J, with 18 bases between. Germline V gives CDR1 SGHTA, CDR2 FQGNSA. The CDR3 is 17 residues long. The DNA for the CDR3 is TGTGCCAGCAGCTTAGCCCCAGTCCTTACATGGAGAGATACGCAGTATTTT. This codes for CASSLAPVLTWRDTQYF.

This clonotype was counted between two and nine times. The chain has TRBV29-1 and TRBJ1-1; unclear D gene. This CDR3 region has 14 residues. V was clipped by 7 bases and J by 2 bases, with 17 bases between them. In germline, CDR1 is SQVTM, CDR2 ANQGSEA. For the CDR3, the DNA is TGCAGCGCGGCTTCCAACATTTTAAACACTGAAGCTTTCTTT. This encodes CSAASNILNTEAFF.

This clonotype was counted at least ten times. The CDR3 spells CSARTPTGSQETQYF. The CDR3 DNA sequence: TGCAGTGCTAGAACTCCGACCGGGAGCCAAGAGACCCAGTACTTC. The chain recombines TRBV20-1 with TRBJ2-5, with a weak D call TRBD2 (6 bases). The CDR3 runs to 15 residues. V gave up 2 bases and J gave up 1 base, with 14 bases separating them. Per germline, CDR1 DFQATT and CDR2 SNEGSKA (reference sequence).

This clonotype was counted ten times or more. The chain joins TRBV24-1 to TRBJ2-5; D call uncertain. The CDR3 has 14 amino acids. V lost 7 bases and J lost 2, with 13 bases in between. CDR1 and CDR2 from the germline V gene are KGHDR and SFDVKD. This CDR3 is CATRPSGTQETQYF. The DNA for the CDR3 is TGTGCCACCAGGCCTTCGGGCACACAAGAGACCCAGTACTTC.

This clonotype was observed at least ten times. The chain joins TRBV7-3 to TRBJ1-2; the D gene is possibly TRBD1 (5 bases). This CDR3 has 13 residues. Trimming took off 5 bases at V and 7 bases at J, with 14 bases between the two ends. The V gene's germline CDR1 is SGHTA and CDR2 FQGTGA. The CDR3 DNA sequence: TGTGCCAGCAGCCCGGGGGGGGTCACTGGCTACACCTTC. Amino acids: CASSPGGVTGYTF.

The table lists this clonotype with a few counts. The chain uses TRBV7-8 and TRBJ2-7; the D gene could be TRBD1 or TRBD2 (5 bases each). The length of the CDR3 is 15 residues. The V and J ends lost 3 bases and 7 bases respectively, with 19 bases between them. Germline-derived CDR1 and CDR2 are SGHVS and FQNEAQ. This chain's CDR3 is CASSLPAGTLREQYF. In nucleotides, the CDR3 is TGTGCCAGCAGCTTGCCGGCAGGGACCCTACGAGAGCAGTACTTC.

This clonotype turned up a few times. The chain is built from TRBV6-5 and TRBJ1-2; TRBD1 aligns across 7 bases. V shed 5 bases and J 8 bases; nucleotides not matched to a gene: 8. The CDR3 has 13 residues. Per the germline V gene, CDR1 is MNHEY and CDR2 is SVGAGI. The chain's CDR3 is CASSAPGQRGYTF. The CDR3 DNA reads as TGTGCCAGCAGTGCACCGGGACAGAGGGGCTACACCTTC.

This clonotype was observed a few times. The V call is TRBV2, the J call TRBJ1-2; D remains ambiguous. Germline assignment: CDR1 SNHLY and CDR2 FYNNEI. The V end was cut by 6 bases, the J end by 4 bases, with 9 bases between. CDR3 length: 12 residues. Written as DNA, the CDR3 is TGTGCCAGCAGGTACGGACGCTATGGCTACACCTTC. Translated, it gives CASRYGRYGYTF.

The chain is built from TRBV7-2 and TRBJ1-2; 9 bases align to TRBD1. Germline V gene data show CDR1 as SGHTA and CDR2 as FQGNSA. Trimming removed 4 bases from V and 6 bases from J; junction bases left unmatched: 3. This CDR3 is built from 13 residues. The DNA for the CDR3 is TGTGCCAGCAGCTCCGGGACAGGGAATGGCTACACCTTC. It encodes CASSSGTGNGYTF.

V is TRBV11-2 and J is TRBJ2-7; TRBD1 might be the D (6 bases). Germline V gene sequence: CDR1 SGHAT, CDR2 FQNNGV. The CDR3 has 14 amino acids. Trimming took 5 bases from V and 7 from J, leaving 18 bases between them. In DNA, the CDR3 is TGTGCCAGCAGCCAAGGCCCAGGGGCTTGGGAGCAGTACTTC. Translating gives CASSQGPGAWEQYF.

The chain couples TRBV10-3 to TRBJ2-7, with 11 bases matching TRBD2. CDR1 and CDR2 from the germline V gene are ENHRY and SYGVKD. The CDR3 is made up of 17 amino acids. Unmatched junction bases numbered 5, after V lost 0 bases and J lost 1 base. The chain's CDR3 is CAISESYGTSGSYEQYF. The CDR3 DNA reads TGTGCCATCAGTGAGTCGTACGGGACTAGCGGTTCCTACGAGCAGTACTTC.

A few counts support this clonotype. The chain links TRBV10-3 to TRBJ2-1, with 7 bases fitting TRBD1. The CDR3 consists of 15 residues. The germline V gene has CDR1 ENHRY and CDR2 SYGVKD. The trim removed 5 bases at V and 8 bases at J, leaving 12 bases unmatched. CDR3 DNA sequence: TGTGCCATCAGTTTTCGACAGGGCCAGGATGATGAGCAGTTCTTC. It translates to CAISFRQGQDDEQFF.

This clonotype was counted ten times or more. The chain carries TRBV12-3 or TRBV12-4 and TRBJ2-7; 13 bases are shared with TRBD2. This CDR3 is 16 amino acids long. V shed 5 bases and J 0 bases; nucleotides not matched to a gene: 4. DNA of the CDR3: TGTGCCAGCAGTCCTAGGACTAGCGGGAGCTCCTACGAGCAGTACTTC. This encodes CASSPRTSGSSYEQYF.

The sample holds a few counts of this clonotype. The rearrangement links TRBV7-2 to TRBJ2-5; perhaps D is TRBD1 or TRBD2 (5 bases each). Germline CDR1 SGHTA, CDR2 FQGNSA. Trimming left V 3 bases short and J 7 bases short, with 15 bases between. The CDR3 loop spans 14 amino acids. The CDR3 DNA sequence: TGTGCCAGCAGCTTTGGTGAGGGGACGGGGACCCAGTACTTC. Translating it yields CASSFGEGTGTQYF.

This clonotype showed up many times. V is TRBV7-2 and J is TRBJ1-1; no clear D. Germline CDR1 is SGHTA and CDR2 is FQGNSA. The CDR3 sequence is 14 residues long. V was cut by 3 bases and J by 4 bases, with 12 bases left in between. CDR3 protein: CASSFGYSSTEAFF. CDR3 bases: TGTGCCAGCAGCTTTGGGTACAGTAGCACTGAAGCTTTCTTT.

This clonotype has more than one count but fewer than ten. This chain uses TRBV9 with TRBJ1-6, with TRBD1 identical over 11 bases. The CDR3 is 14 amino acids. V lost 2 bases to trimming and J lost 9 bases; unmatched junction nucleotides: 1. Germline CDR1 reads SGDLS; CDR2 reads YYNGEE. Here the CDR3 DNA reads TGTGCCAGCAGCGTGGGGACAGGGGGTTCACCCCTCCACTTT. Amino acids: CASSVGTGGSPLHF.

V gene TRBV7-6 combines with J gene TRBJ2-1; TRBD2 agrees at 9 bases. Germline V gives CDR1 SGHVS, CDR2 FNYEAQ. The CDR3 loop spans 16 amino acids. With V trimmed by 5 bases and J by 10 bases, 15 bases remained unmatched. Here the CDR3 DNA reads TGTGCCAGCAGCCCTACCATCTCTAGCGGGGCGGGGGAGCAGTTCTTC. Encoded protein: CASSPTISSGAGEQFF.

This clonotype was seen at least ten times. V gene TRBV4-1 combines with J gene TRBJ2-3; TRBD2 might be the D (5 bases). V shed 0 bases and J shed 4 bases, with 20 bases lying between them. Germline assignment: CDR1 MGHRA and CDR2 YSYEKL. The CDR3 spans 18 residues. CDR3 sequence: CASSQDMFRTDGADTQYF. DNA for the CDR3: TGCGCCAGCAGCCAAGATATGTTTAGGACCGACGGGGCAGATACGCAGTATTTT.

This chain's CDR3 is CASSVVGPNTIYF. The DNA for the CDR3 is TGTGCCAGCAGCGTTGTTGGCCCAAACACCATATATTTT. The chain uses TRBV7-9 and TRBJ1-3; no clear D. Trimming removed 5 bases from V and 6 bases from J, with 11 bases in between. CDR3 size: 13 residues. From germline, CDR1 is SEHNR and CDR2 FQNEAQ (reference sequence).

This clonotype came up many times. The chain recombines TRBV20-1 with TRBJ2-3; no reliable D call. Between the trimmed V and J ends, which lost 1 base and 0 bases, there was a span of 2 bases. CDR3 length equals 12 residues. The germline V gene encodes CDR1 DFQATT and CDR2 SNEGSKA (reference sequence). CDR3 DNA sequence: TGCAGTGCTAGAGGGAGCACAGATACGCAGTATTTT. Its protein is CSARGSTDTQYF.

The genes are TRBV4-2 and TRBJ1-6; D is undetermined. The CDR3 is 14 residues long. Per germline, CDR1 LGHNA and CDR2 YNFKEQ. V lost 0 bases and J 10 bases, leaving 10 bases between the germline ends. For the CDR3, the DNA is TGTGCCAGCAGCCAAGAAAAGGGAGGATCACCCCTCCACTTT. This translates into CASSQEKGGSPLHF.

J is TRBJ2-2 and V is TRBV6-1; D may be TRBD1 (5 bases). Trimming shortened V by 6 bases and J by 0 bases, and 11 bases separated the two germline ends. Germline loops: CDR1 MNHNS, CDR2 SASEGT. This CDR3 region has 15 residues. CDR3 region: CASRTDRTNTGELFF. The CDR3 DNA is TGTGCCAGCAGAACCGACAGAACGAACACCGGGGAGCTGTTTTTT.

This clonotype appeared a few times. The chain combines TRBV4-1 with TRBJ1-2; D might be TRBD1 (6 bases). Trimming took 0 bases from V and 8 from J, leaving 16 bases between them. Germline loops: CDR1 MGHRA, CDR2 YSYEKL. The CDR3 spans 15 residues. As DNA, the CDR3 is TGCGCCAGCAGCCAAGACATTAACAGGGAGGGCGGCTACACCTTC. Protein sequence: CASSQDINREGGYTF.

The gene calls are TRBV7-9 and TRBJ1-5; possible D gene TRBD1, 5 bases. The germline V and J ends were trimmed by 4 bases and 4 bases, with 8 bases remaining between them. The CDR3 totals 13 residues. Germline loops: CDR1 SEHNR, CDR2 FQNEAQ (reference sequence). The CDR3: CASSWDANQPQHF. CDR3 in DNA: TGTGCCAGCAGCTGGGACGCGAATCAGCCCCAGCATTTT.

This clonotype appeared many times. This chain connects TRBV20-1 to TRBJ2-1; TRBD2 matches 7 bases. Germline V gene sequence: CDR1 DFQATT, CDR2 SNEGSKA (reference sequence). V shed 5 bases and J 2 bases; nucleotides not matched to a gene: 6. CDR3 length equals 14 residues. The chain's CDR3 is CSAWEGRPYNEQFF. The CDR3 nucleotides read TGCAGTGCTTGGGAGGGACGGCCCTACAATGAGCAGTTCTTC.

This clonotype occurred many times. The genes are TRBV4-2 and TRBJ2-4; perhaps D is TRBD1 or TRBD2 (7 bases each). Looked up from germline, CDR1 is LGHNA and CDR2 is YNFKEQ. There are 17 residues in the CDR3. With 0 bases removed from V and 4 bases from J, the gap between germline ends came to 16 bases. The CDR3 region is CASSQDEGEGAKNIQYF. Here the CDR3 DNA reads TGTGCCAGCAGCCAAGACGAGGGGGAGGGGGCAAAAAACATTCAGTACTTC.